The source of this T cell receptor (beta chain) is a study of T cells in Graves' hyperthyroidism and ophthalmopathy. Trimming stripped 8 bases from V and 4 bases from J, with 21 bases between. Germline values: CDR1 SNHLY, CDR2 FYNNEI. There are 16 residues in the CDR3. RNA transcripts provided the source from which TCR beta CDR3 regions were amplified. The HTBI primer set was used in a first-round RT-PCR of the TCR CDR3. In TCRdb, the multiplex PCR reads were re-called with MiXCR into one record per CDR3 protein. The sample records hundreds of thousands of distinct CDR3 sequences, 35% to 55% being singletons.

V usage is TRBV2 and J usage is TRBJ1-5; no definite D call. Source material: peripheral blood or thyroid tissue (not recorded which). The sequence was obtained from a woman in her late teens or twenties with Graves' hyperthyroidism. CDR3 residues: CASPISSYRKNQPQHF. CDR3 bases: TGTGCCAGCCCCATTTCGAGCTATAGAAAGAATCAGCCCCAGCATTTT.